Presented here are 16 T cell receptor beta chains from one specimen sequenced in a study of cytomegalovirus exposure and HLA in healthy donors. PCR primers comprised 60 Vbeta and 13 Jbeta primers. Generated by immunoSEQ multiplex PCR, the TCRdb table keeps only in-frame clones and is missing some. This table holds approximately 170,000 clones, approximately 83% found once. Source material: PBMCs. The receptors were gathered from a boy aged 2 to 9 in good health and CMV-seronegative.

This chain joins TRBV6-5 and TRBJ2-1; 8 positions match TRBD2. CDR1 MNHEY and CDR2 SVGAGI come from the germline V gene. This CDR3 region has 15 residues. Germline trimming cut 5 bases from V and 6 bases from J; bases unmatched to any gene: 9. The DNA of the CDR3 is TGTGCCAGCAGTACGGGACTAGGTTTCGCCAATGAGCAGTTCTTC. Translated: CASSTGLGFANEQFF.

This clone was detected only a few times. This chain links TRBV30 with TRBJ1-1; D gene ambiguous. This CDR3 region has 11 residues. V shed 1 base and J shed 7 bases, with 7 bases lying between them. CDR1 is GTSNPN, CDR2 SVGIG, per germline (reference sequence). CDR3 sequence reads: CAWSDEVEAFF. DNA of the CDR3: TGTGCCTGGAGTGATGAGGTTGAAGCTTTCTTT. Supplemented by reference TRBV30 and TRBJ1-1, the full variable domain reads SQTIHQWPATLVQPVGSPLSLECTVEGTSNPNLYWYRQAAGRGLQLLFYSVGIGQISSEVPQNLSASRPQDRQFILSSKKLLLSDSGFYLCAWSDEVEAFFGQGTRLTVV.

The rearrangement joins TRBV2 to TRBJ2-1, with a possible D match to TRBD1 (5 bases). In germline, CDR1 is SNHLY, CDR2 FYNNEI. This CDR3 contains 14 residues. Trimming shortened V by 7 bases and J by 8 bases, and 18 bases separated the two germline ends. This chain's CDR3 is CASTDSGMGHEQFF. In DNA form, the CDR3 reads TGTGCCAGCACAGACTCAGGGATGGGTCATGAGCAGTTCTTC.

Here the CDR3 DNA reads TGTGCCAGCAGAGACCCCCCGAACAGTGAACCGGCCCAGGGATGGCGGCAGCCCCAGCATTTT. It specifies CASRDPPNSEPAQGWRQPQHF. The chain links TRBV6-4 to TRBJ1-5, with D tentatively TRBD1 (5 bases). From germline, CDR1 is MRHNA and CDR2 SNTAGT. CDR3 size: 21 residues. V lost 6 bases, J lost 7 bases, and 37 bases lay in between.

This chain joins TRBV7-6 and TRBJ2-7; 8 bases agree with TRBD1. The CDR3 runs to 16 residues. Germline values: CDR1 SGHVS, CDR2 FNYEAQ. Losses at the gene ends were 10 bases for V and 2 bases for J; bases not matched to a gene: 16. The CDR3, as DNA: TGTGCCACCCCTGCCGGAAGGGACAGGATGACCTACGAGCAGTACGTC. Protein: CATPAGRDRMTYEQYV.

The rearrangement joins TRBV28 to TRBJ1-6; TRBD1 agrees at 9 bases. Germline CDR1 MDHEN, CDR2 SYDVKM. V gave up 6 bases and J gave up 6 bases; unmatched junction bases: 6. The CDR3 sequence is 15 residues long. The CDR3 region is CASSTRDRVNSPLHF. In nucleotides, the CDR3 is TGTGCCAGCAGCACCCGGGACAGGGTTAATTCACCCCTCCACTTT.

The genes are TRBV13 and TRBJ2-3, with a possible D match to TRBD2 (6 bases). Germline V gives CDR1 PRHDT, CDR2 FYEKMQ (reference sequence). Between the trimmed V and J ends, which lost 2 bases and 5 bases, there was a span of 14 bases. The CDR3 consists of 15 residues. In DNA, the CDR3 is TGTGCCAGCAGCTTAAACCGGGGGACGATAGATACGCAGTATTTT. Translating it yields CASSLNRGTIDTQYF.

V and J are TRBV19 and TRBJ1-6; weak D call: TRBD1 (6 bases). Germline CDR1 is LNHDA and CDR2 is SQIVND (reference sequence). This CDR3 has 16 amino acids. Deletions cut 7 bases from V and 4 bases from J, with 17 bases between. The CDR3 sequence is CASKQGIAFYNSPLHF. CDR3 DNA: TGTGCCAGTAAACAGGGTATCGCTTTTTATAATTCACCCCTCCACTTT.

The table lists this clone with a count of one. V usage is TRBV15 and J usage is TRBJ1-1; D gene ambiguous. The CDR3 length is 14 residues. Germline assignment: CDR1 LNHNV and CDR2 YYDKDF (reference sequence). Between the trimmed V and J ends, which lost 1 base and 4 bases, there was a span of 10 bases. For the CDR3, the DNA is TGTGCCACCAGCAGAGTAGCGACCAGCACTGAAGCTTTCTTT. Protein: CATSRVATSTEAFF.

The chain uses TRBV4-2 and TRBJ2-7, with TRBD1 matching over 9 bases. The junction had 4 bases not matched to a gene; V was cut back by 1 base and J by 3 bases. CDR3 length: 15 amino acids. Germline CDR1 LGHNA, CDR2 YNFKEQ. The CDR3 sequence: CASSQVMDRGYEQYF. As DNA, the CDR3 is TGTGCCAGCAGCCAAGTTATGGACAGGGGCTACGAGCAGTACTTC.

This clone was picked up one time. This sequence joins TRBV27 and TRBJ2-3; perhaps TRBD2 as D (5 bases). Trimming removed 4 bases from V and 7 bases from J, with 15 bases in between. CDR3 length: 14 residues. Germline values: CDR1 MNHEY, CDR2 SMNVEV (reference sequence). In DNA, the CDR3 is TGTGCCAGCAGTTCCCCCGGCGGGTCGTATACGCAGTATTTT. Translating gives CASSSPGGSYTQYF.

The V and J genes are TRBV5-6 and TRBJ2-2; a possible D gene is TRBD2 (6 bases). There are 17 residues in the CDR3. CDR1 and CDR2 from the germline V gene are SGHDT and YYEEEE. Trimming removed 6 bases from V and 5 bases from J, with 23 bases in between. In nucleotides, the CDR3 is TGTGCCAGCATCGGGACTCCGGGCCAGACGGGGACCGGGGAGCTGTTTTTT. This codes for CASIGTPGQTGTGELFF.

The V and J genes are TRBV7-9 and TRBJ1-1, with a possible D match to TRBD1 (6 bases). The CDR3 totals 13 residues. V shed 1 base and J shed 3 bases, with 6 bases lying between them. The germline CDR1 and CDR2 sequences are SEHNR and FQNEAQ (reference sequence). In DNA form, the CDR3 reads TGTGCCAGCAGCTTAGGGACAGACACTGAAGCTTTCTTT. Its translation: CASSLGTDTEAFF.

This CDR3 is CSVELAGGPNEQFF. The CDR3, as DNA: TGCAGCGTCGAACTAGCGGGGGGGCCGAATGAGCAGTTCTTC. V usage is TRBV29-1 and J usage is TRBJ2-1; 13 bases fit TRBD2. This CDR3 contains 14 residues. Germline V gene sequence: CDR1 SQVTM, CDR2 ANQGSEA. V trimming: 6 bases; J trimming: 7 bases; junction bases outside the gene matches: 6.

This chain connects TRBV4-3 to TRBJ1-6; TRBD1 aligns across 9 bases. There are 14 residues in the CDR3. Trimming at V came to 1 base and at J to 10 bases, leaving 2 bases not matched to a gene. Germline lookup yields CDR1 LGHNA and CDR2 YSLEER. The CDR3 nucleotides read TGCGCCAGCAGCCAAGCCGGGACAGGGTCACCCCTCCACTTT. This encodes CASSQAGTGSPLHF.

J is TRBJ2-5 and V is TRBV5-1; 7 bases align to TRBD2. CDR1 and CDR2 (germline): SGHRS, YFSETQ. This CDR3 is built from 14 residues. V lost 3 bases, J lost 4 bases, and 6 bases stayed unmatched. The CDR3 protein is CASSWGGGSETQYF. The CDR3 DNA reads as TGCGCCAGCAGCTGGGGGGGAGGCTCAGAGACCCAGTACTTC.